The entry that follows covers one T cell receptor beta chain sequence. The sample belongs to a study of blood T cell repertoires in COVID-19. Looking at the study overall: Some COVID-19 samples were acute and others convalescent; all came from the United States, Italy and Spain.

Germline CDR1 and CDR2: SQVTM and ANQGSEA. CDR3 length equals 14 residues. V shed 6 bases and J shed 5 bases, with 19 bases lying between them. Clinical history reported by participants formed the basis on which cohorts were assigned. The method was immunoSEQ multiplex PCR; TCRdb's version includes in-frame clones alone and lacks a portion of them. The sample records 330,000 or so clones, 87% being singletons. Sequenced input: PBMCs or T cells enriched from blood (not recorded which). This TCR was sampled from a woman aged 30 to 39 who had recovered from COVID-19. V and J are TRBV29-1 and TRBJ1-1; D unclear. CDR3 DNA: TGCAGCGTCTCCACCCTGACTGCTAGAACTGAAGCTTTCTTT. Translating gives CSVSTLTARTEAFF.